The T cell receptor beta chain under discussion was sequenced for a study of blood T cell repertoires in COVID-19 (dated by TCRdb to about 2020). As for the study more broadly: The collaborator samples originated in the United States, Italy and Spain and spanned the acute and convalescent phases of COVID-19. The material from the prospective study consisted of cDNA or gDNA derived from T cells, B-cell-depleted T cells, or PBMCs. Subjects who had been exposed to COVID-19, were actively infected with it, or had recovered from it provided the deeply sampled blood TCRbeta repertoires that made up the dataset. The repertoires were released in a freely available public database meant as a resource for research on the immune response to SARS-CoV-2. The samples were drawn from two sources: the first 160 participants of the ongoing ImmuneRACE study, and 1,200 or so subjects contributed by 6 global collaborators. Nearly every sample came with metadata listing a de-identified subject ID, COVID-19 status, age in years and sex. Where available, HLA class I and class II types were obtained from metadata supplied by the sample provider rather than from assay-based typing.

Comment on this clone: Which antigen it targets is not known. No quality values exist for individual bases; no much larger clone is one base distant.

One collaborating source in Seattle enrolled patients while the patients were actively infected and followed the patients over time throughout the course of disease. Collaborating institutions collected whole blood in K2EDTA tubes following their own protocols. Collaborator samples were shipped for TCRbeta analysis as frozen whole blood, isolated PBMCs, or DNA extracted from either sample type. Here is what the overall study found, with its caveats: Clinical and demographic metadata were provided uncurated, with the amount varying by source and participant.

The immunoSEQ Assay, a bias-controlled multiplex PCR, was used to amplify TCRbeta CDR3 regions from genomic DNA. Per the authors' processing: Within the assay, amplification of reference gene primers was used to estimate how many nucleated cells each sample contained. To quantify the absolute abundance of each unique TCRbeta CDR3 rearrangement, sequence reads were collapsed and filtered. Productive Simpson clonality was computed per sample as the square root of Simpson's diversity index over productive rearrangements. This immuneACCESS table, as held by TCRdb, lists in-frame sequences with V and J called but not all clones. Of the missing ones, under half trace to an unresolved V gene in checked studies; the others have no known cause. The V and J calls and clone size are taken from that table; D and trimming were inferred from the DNA. For this sample there are around 260,000 clones; around 85% appear just once. The ten most abundant clones make up 0.87% of the sample.

Sample: peripheral blood. The TCR was taken from a human donor with COVID-19, enrolled during active disease. The donor label of this sample is uncertain.

This receptor carries the CDR3 CACPKRNQGQGNEKLFF. In nucleotides, the sequence is TGTGCCTGTCCCAAACGGAACCAGGGGCAGGGTAATGAAAAACTGTTTTTT. The V and J segments used are TRBV30 and TRBJ1-4; matching of 6 bases hints at TRBD1 as the D gene. V lost 6 bases and J lost 4 bases; the stretch between them is 24 bases long. Taken from the germline V gene (reference sequence), the CDR1 and CDR2 loops are GTSNPN and SVGIG. From the cysteine through the phenylalanine, the CDR3 covers 17 amino acids. The entry retains the CDR3 DNA only, 51 bases that are in frame from base 1.